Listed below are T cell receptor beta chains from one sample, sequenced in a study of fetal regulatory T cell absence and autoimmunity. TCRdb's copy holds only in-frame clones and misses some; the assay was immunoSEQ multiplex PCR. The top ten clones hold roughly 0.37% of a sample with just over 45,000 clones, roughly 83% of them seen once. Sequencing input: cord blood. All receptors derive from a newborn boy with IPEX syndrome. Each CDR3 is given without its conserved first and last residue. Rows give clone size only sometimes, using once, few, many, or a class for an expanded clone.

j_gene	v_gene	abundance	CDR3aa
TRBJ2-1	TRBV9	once	ASSAGLRLGNEQF
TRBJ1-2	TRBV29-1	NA	SVEDRQGEYGYT
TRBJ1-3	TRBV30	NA	AWSRAPISGNTIY
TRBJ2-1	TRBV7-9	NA	ASSGRDYSYNEQF
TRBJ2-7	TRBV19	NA	ASSQLAGRSYEQY
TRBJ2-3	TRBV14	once	ASSRLAGGHTDTQY
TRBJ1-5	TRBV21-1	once	AGRGLGLRSQPQH
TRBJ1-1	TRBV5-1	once	ASSQGALQTEAF
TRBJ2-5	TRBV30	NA	AWSAPPTGVQETQY
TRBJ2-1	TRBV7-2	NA	ASTSVPLAGVHEQF
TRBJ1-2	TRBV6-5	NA	ATSMRYSNYGYT
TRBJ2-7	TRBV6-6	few	ASGRQEGPYEQY
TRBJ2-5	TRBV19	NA	ASTPAGRGSRETQY
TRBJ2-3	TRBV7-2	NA	ASSLAIAGLDTQY
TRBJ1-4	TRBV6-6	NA	ASSYRGTNEKLF
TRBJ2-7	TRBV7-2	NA	ASSLEGSRYEQY
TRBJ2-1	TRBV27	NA	ASSLSGGYNEQF
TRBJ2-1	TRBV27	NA	ASSLAGSYNEQF
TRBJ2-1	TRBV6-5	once	ASRRLSSYNEQF
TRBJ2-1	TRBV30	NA	AGTSGRAYEQF
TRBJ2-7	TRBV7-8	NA	ASSPGLAGSYEQY
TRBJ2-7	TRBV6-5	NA	ASSSLNEQY
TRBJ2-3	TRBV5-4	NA	ASSLARGGTDTQY
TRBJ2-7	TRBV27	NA	ASSLSGHSYEQY
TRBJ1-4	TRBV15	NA	ATSTWTGRSATNEKLF
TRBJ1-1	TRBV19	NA	ASSSPYRGSVTEAF
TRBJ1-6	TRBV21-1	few	ARERAVGPLH
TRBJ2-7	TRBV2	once	ASSGLTGNEQY
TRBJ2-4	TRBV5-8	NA	ASTPIVARKKNIQY
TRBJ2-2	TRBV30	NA	AWLAGEDTGELF
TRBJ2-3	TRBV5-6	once	ASFLNPGRSTDTQY
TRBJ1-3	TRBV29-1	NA	SVEDWADGNTIY
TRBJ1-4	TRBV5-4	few	ASSLGVLNEKLF
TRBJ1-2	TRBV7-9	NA	ASSLAWGAGYT
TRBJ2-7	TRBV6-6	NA	ASRGQGTPSYEQY
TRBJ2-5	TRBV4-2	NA	ASSPTGQRGGETQY
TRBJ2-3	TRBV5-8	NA	ASSFSGEGADTQY
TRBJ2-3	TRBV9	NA	ASSGEVSTDTQY
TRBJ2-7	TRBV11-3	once	ASSLGGQGRYEQY
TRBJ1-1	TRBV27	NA	ASSGDRGRDTEAF
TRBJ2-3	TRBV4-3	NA	ASSQVRGLAGPSTDTQY
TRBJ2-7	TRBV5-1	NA	ASSLGYEQY
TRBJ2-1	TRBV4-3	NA	ASSQRGGSYNEQF
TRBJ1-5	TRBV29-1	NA	SVELGTGGNQPQH